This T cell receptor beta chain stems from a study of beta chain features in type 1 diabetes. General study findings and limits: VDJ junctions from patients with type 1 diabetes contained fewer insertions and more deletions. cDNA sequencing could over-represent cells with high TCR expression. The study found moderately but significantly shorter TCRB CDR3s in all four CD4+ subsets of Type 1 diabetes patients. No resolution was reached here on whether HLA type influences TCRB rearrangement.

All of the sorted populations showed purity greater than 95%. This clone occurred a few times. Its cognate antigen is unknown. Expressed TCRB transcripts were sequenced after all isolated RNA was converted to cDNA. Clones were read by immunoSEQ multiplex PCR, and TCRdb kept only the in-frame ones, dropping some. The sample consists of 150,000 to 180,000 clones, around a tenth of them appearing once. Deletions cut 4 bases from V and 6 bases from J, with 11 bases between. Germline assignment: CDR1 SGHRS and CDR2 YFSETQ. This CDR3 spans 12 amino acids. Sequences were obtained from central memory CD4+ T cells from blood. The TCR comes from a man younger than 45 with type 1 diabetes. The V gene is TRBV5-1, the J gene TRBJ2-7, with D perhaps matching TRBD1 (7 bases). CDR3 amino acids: CASSPGDSEQYF. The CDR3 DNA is TGCGCCAGCAGCCCGGGGGACAGCGAGCAGTACTTC.